The 17 T cell receptor beta chains presented below share a single source sample, sequenced in a study of human T cells and chemical hapten exposure. The time point: healthy volunteer bleed at 2 weeks. The template was total RNA from unfractionated whole blood. TCRdb called the RACE reads again in MiXCR, with one record for every CDR3 protein. The sample has 85,000 to 95,000 distinct CDR3 sequences, about 8.6% seen once. Sequenced material: whole blood. All receptors come from a female donor in good health. Some clones in this sample may be carry-over from other donors' samples.

This clonotype was picked up many times. J is TRBJ1-3 and V is TRBV5-1, with TRBD1 identical over 10 bases. The V gene's germline CDR1 is SGHRS and CDR2 YFSETQ. The V gene end was trimmed by 3 bases and the J gene end by 1 base; junction bases not matched to a gene: 4. This CDR3 has 16 amino acids. CDR3 DNA: TGCGCCAGCAGCTGGGGGACAGGGGATTCTGGAAACACCATATATTTT. Its protein product is CASSWGTGDSGNTIYF.

The gene calls are TRBV5-6 and TRBJ2-1; 11 positions agree with TRBD2. The V and J ends lost 4 bases and 2 bases, in that order; junction bases with no gene match: 14. The germline CDR1 and CDR2 sequences are SGHDT and YYEEEE. The CDR3 length is 19 residues. For the CDR3, the DNA is TGTGCCAGCAGCGGTTGGGATAGCGGGAGGGCCGAAACCTACAATGAGCAGTTCTTC. Translation: CASSGWDSGRAETYNEQFF.

This clonotype was seen at least ten times. The chain couples TRBV12-5 to TRBJ2-7; 8 positions match TRBD2. The V gene end was trimmed by 2 bases and the J gene end by 3 bases; junction bases not matched to a gene: 3. The germline gives CDR1 LGHNT, CDR2 FRNRAP. The length of the CDR3 is 14 residues. The chain's CDR3 is CASGLSAGGYEQYF. CDR3 bases: TGTGCTAGTGGTTTGTCGGCGGGGGGCTACGAGCAGTACTTC.

Of note for this clonotype: The junction differs from germline at one of its ends, possibly a read error. V and J are TRBV11-2 and TRBJ2-3; TRBD1 aligns across 10 bases. The CDR3 has 16 residues. CDR1 is SGHAT and CDR2 is FQNNGV in the germline V gene. DNA for the CDR3: TGTGCCAACAGCCCCGGACAGGGGGATAGCACAGATACGCAGTATTTT. Encoded protein: CANSPGQGDSTDTQYF.

A few counts support this clonotype. This sequence joins TRBV11-2 and TRBJ2-3, with D tentatively TRBD2 (5 bases). V dropped 3 bases and J dropped 4 bases, with 8 bases sitting between them. The CDR3 covers 13 residues. The germline V gene has CDR1 SGHAT and CDR2 FQNNGV. The CDR3 sequence: CASSFAGPDTQYF. The DNA of the CDR3 is TGTGCCAGCAGCTTTGCGGGCCCAGATACGCAGTATTTT.

The chain employs TRBV9 and TRBJ2-3; maybe TRBD2 (6 bases). The CDR3 runs to 17 residues. Germline V gives CDR1 SGDLS, CDR2 YYNGEE. The V and J ends lost 0 bases and 1 base respectively, with 15 bases between them. DNA of the CDR3: TGTGCCAGCAGCGTAGATCCCGGGGTAGCGGGCACAGATACGCAGTATTTT. This translates into CASSVDPGVAGTDTQYF.

This clonotype was observed many times. DNA for the CDR3: TGTGCCAGCACACCGTCTCCCAATCAGCCCCAGCATTTT. Its translation: CASTPSPNQPQHF. The chain is built from TRBV12-3 or TRBV12-4 and TRBJ1-5; D unclear. V was trimmed by 7 bases and J by 3 bases, leaving 10 bases between them. The CDR3 sequence is 13 residues long.

The chain is built from TRBV11-1 and TRBJ2-6, with no clear D. The CDR3 contains 15 residues. V shed 2 bases and J shed 4 bases, with 9 bases lying between them. Germline V lookup: CDR1 SGHAT, CDR2 FQDESV (reference sequence). The CDR3 nucleotides read TGTGCCAGCAGCTTATATTTTGAGGGGGCCAACGTCCTGACTTTC. Amino acids: CASSLYFEGANVLTF.

This clonotype came up a few times. The genes are TRBV7-9 and TRBJ2-5; tentatively, D is TRBD1 (5 bases). Germline CDR1 is SEHNR and CDR2 is FQNEAQ (reference sequence). The ends were cut back, 3 bases at V and 2 bases at J, with 10 bases in the middle. The CDR3 loop spans 14 amino acids. CDR3 DNA: TGTGCCAGCAGCTTTTTCCAGGGACAAGAGACCCAGTACTTC. Amino acids: CASSFFQGQETQYF.

The chain combines TRBV7-3 with TRBJ2-2; D possibly uses TRBD1 or TRBD2 (5 bases each). The CDR3 runs to 16 residues. Germline V gives CDR1 SGHTA, CDR2 FQGTGA. V gave up 5 bases and J gave up 9 bases, with 22 bases separating them. The CDR3 loop reads CASSLQAGTNTRELFF. The CDR3 coding sequence is TGTGCCAGCAGCCTCCAGGCAGGGACCAATACCAGGGAGCTGTTTTTT.

This rearrangement joins TRBV12-3 or TRBV12-4 to TRBJ2-5, with D perhaps TRBD2 (6 bases). The CDR3 runs 13 residues. The V and J ends lost 6 bases and 4 bases respectively, with 12 bases between them. This CDR3 reads CASSTTSRETQYF. The CDR3 DNA sequence: TGTGCCAGCAGCACCACTAGCCGAGAGACCCAGTACTTC.

This clonotype was picked up a small number of times. The V call is TRBV19, the J call TRBJ1-5; D is unresolved. This CDR3 has 19 amino acids. Germline CDR1 and CDR2: LNHDA and SQIVND (reference sequence). V was clipped by 6 bases and J by 0 bases, with 24 bases between them. The CDR3 spells CASRNQGKGSTYSNQPQHF. The CDR3 bases are TGTGCCAGTAGGAACCAAGGGAAAGGTAGTACATATAGCAATCAGCCCCAGCATTTT.

This sequence joins TRBV7-2 and TRBJ1-1; TRBD1 might be the D (5 bases). V lost 0 bases and J 4 bases, leaving 18 bases between the germline ends. From germline, CDR1 is SGHTA and CDR2 FQGNSA. This CDR3 has 17 amino acids. The CDR3 sequence: CASSLAPTAPRGTEAFF. The CDR3, as DNA: TGTGCCAGCAGCTTAGCCCCGACAGCGCCGAGGGGCACTGAAGCTTTCTTT.

DNA of the CDR3: TGTGCCAGCAGTCTGAGCGGGAGGGGTTACGAGCAGTACTTC. This codes for CASSLSGRGYEQYF. V and J are TRBV6-2 or TRBV6-3 and TRBJ2-7; 10 positions match TRBD2. The CDR3 runs to 14 residues. Germline CDR1 reads MNHEY; CDR2 reads SVGEGT. J gave up 4 bases and V 5 bases, and 5 bases lay outside the gene matches.

This clonotype occurred a few times. One end of the junction fails to match germline, which may point to a read error. The chain combines TRBV25-1 with TRBJ1-2; 10 nucleotides line up with TRBD1. The CDR3 extends over 11 amino acids. CDR1 is MGHDK, CDR2 SYGVNS, per germline. The CDR3 protein is CASSGGDRGYF. As DNA, the CDR3 is TGTGCCAGCAGCGGTGGGGACAGGGGATACTTC.

Remarks on this clonotype: Germline is not matched at one junction end, which may reflect a read error. The chain combines TRBV3-1 with TRBJ1-6; D is ambiguous. Germline V gene data show CDR1 as LGHDT and CDR2 as YNNKEL (reference sequence). This CDR3 comprises 14 residues. CDR3 DNA sequence: TGTGCCACCAGCCAAGAAGATGATAATTCACCCCTCCACTTT. Protein sequence: CATSQEDDNSPLHF.

V is TRBV2 and J is TRBJ1-4; TRBD1 matches at 8 bases. Germline values: CDR1 SNHLY, CDR2 FYNNEI. V lost 6 bases and J lost 8; bases outside the gene matches: 5. This CDR3 spans 13 amino acids. The CDR3 nucleotides are TGTGCCAGCAGCACAGGGGGAGGGGAAAAACTGTTTTTT. Its protein product is CASSTGGGEKLFF.